This is a list of T cell receptor beta chains from one sample in a study of blood T cell repertoires in COVID-19. Libraries were prepared by immunoSEQ multiplex PCR; TCRdb keeps only in-frame clonotypes and omits some of them. The data contain hundreds of thousands of clones, around 90% of them singletons. Material for sequencing was PBMCs or T cells enriched from blood (not recorded which). The receptors originated from a woman between 18 and 29 years old with acute COVID-19. CDR3s include the opening cysteine and the closing phenylalanine or tryptophan. A D gene is named only where the DNA matches it firmly. Clone sizes are given selectively: once, few, many, or a class where the clone is expanded.

j_call: TRBJ1-5
clone_size: few
d_call: -
v_call: TRBV6-4
cdr3_aa: CASSDSMCPRTYSNQPQHF
cdr3_nt: TGTGCCAGCAGTGACTCGATGTGTCCGAGGACATATAGCAATCAGCCCCAGCATTTT

j_call: TRBJ2-3
clone_size: -
d_call: -
v_call: TRBV19
cdr3_aa: CASSSWDYGTNPDTQYF
cdr3_nt: TGTGCCAGTAGTTCCTGGGACTACGGGACAAATCCAGATACGCAGTATTTT

j_call: TRBJ1-2
clone_size: once
d_call: -
v_call: TRBV5-1
cdr3_aa: CASGNTGVLYGYTF
cdr3_nt: TGCGCCAGCGGCAACACAGGAGTCCTCTATGGCTACACCTTC

j_call: TRBJ1-2
clone_size: -
d_call: -
v_call: TRBV27
cdr3_aa: CASSSGQWQQNTF
cdr3_nt: TGTGCCAGCAGTTCAGGACAGTGGCAGCAAAACACCTTC

j_call: TRBJ2-1
clone_size: -
d_call: TRBD2
v_call: TRBV28
cdr3_aa: CASSSAGLAGNYNEQFF
cdr3_nt: TGTGCCAGCAGTTCTGCGGGACTAGCGGGGAACTACAATGAGCAGTTCTTC

j_call: TRBJ2-5
clone_size: -
d_call: TRBD1
v_call: TRBV4-2
cdr3_aa: CASSQVVGQGDGETQYF
cdr3_nt: TGTGCCAGCAGCCAAGTTGTCGGGCAGGGGGATGGGGAGACCCAGTACTTC

j_call: TRBJ1-6
clone_size: -
d_call: -
v_call: TRBV28
cdr3_aa: CASSLWTESSYNSPLHF
cdr3_nt: TGTGCCAGCAGTCTATGGACAGAGAGCTCCTATAATTCACCCCTCCACTTT

j_call: TRBJ2-7
clone_size: -
d_call: TRBD2
v_call: TRBV7-8
cdr3_aa: CASSRAIPSGPLSYEQYF
cdr3_nt: TGTGCCAGCAGCCGGGCGATCCCTAGCGGCCCGCTCTCCTACGAGCAGTACTTC

j_call: TRBJ2-1
clone_size: -
d_call: -
v_call: TRBV9
cdr3_aa: CASSAPSDNYNEQFF
cdr3_nt: TGTGCCAGCAGCGCACCTAGCGACAACTACAATGAGCAGTTCTTC

j_call: TRBJ1-5
clone_size: -
d_call: -
v_call: TRBV19
cdr3_aa: CASSPGLVGGGNQPQHF
cdr3_nt: TGTGCCAGTAGTCCGGGATTAGTGGGGGGGGGCAATCAGCCCCAGCATTTT